The 12 T cell receptor beta chains listed next were all sequenced from one sample in a study of low-dose radiotherapy and immunotherapy resistance in tumors. Amplification, which lasted roughly 22 PCR cycles, used a constant-region primer and V-primer adapter to amplify TCRs. Using its own MiXCR run on the reads, TCRdb lists one record per CDR3 protein. This sample has tens of thousands of distinct CDR3 sequences, with roughly 10% found just once. Time point reported: before trial treatment. The sample consisted of PBMCs, taken before treatment. The source is a female donor with ovarian cancer.

Many counts were recorded for this clonotype. The chain combines TRBV24-1 with TRBJ1-4; no firm D call. The CDR3 totals 13 residues. The V end lost 2 bases, the J end lost 8 bases, and 8 bases lay between the germline ends. Germline assignment: CDR1 KGHDR and CDR2 SFDVKD. The CDR3, as DNA: TGTGCCACCAGTGATTCAAGTTCAGAAAAACTGTTTTTT. This sequence encodes CATSDSSSEKLFF.

This clonotype was observed at least ten times. The rearrangement joins TRBV29-1 to TRBJ1-1; 10 nucleotides match TRBD1. V lost 7 bases to trimming and J lost 3 bases; unmatched junction nucleotides: 8. There are 14 residues in the CDR3. Germline V gives CDR1 SQVTM, CDR2 ANQGSEA. The CDR3 sequence: CSAPGQGVDTEAFF. In DNA, the CDR3 is TGCAGCGCCCCTGGACAGGGGGTTGACACTGAAGCTTTCTTT. Filled out from reference TRBV29-1 and TRBJ1-1, the complete variable domain reads SAVISQKPSRDICQRGTSLTIQCQVDSQVTMMFWYRQQPGQSLTLIATANQGSEATYESGFVIDKFPISRPNLTFSTLTVSNMSPEDSSIYLCSAPGQGVDTEAFFGQGTRLTVV.

This clonotype was picked up many times. This rearrangement joins TRBV11-2 to TRBJ2-5; tentatively, D is TRBD1 (5 bases). The CDR3 loop spans 14 amino acids. CDR1 is SGHAT and CDR2 is FQNNGV in the germline V gene. V lost 5 bases and J lost 2, with 12 bases in between. The CDR3 spells CASSEDRGQETQYF. The CDR3 nucleotides are TGTGCCAGCAGCGAAGACAGAGGACAAGAGACCCAGTACTTC.

This clonotype occurred many times. The chain links TRBV29-1 to TRBJ2-7; no definite D call. This CDR3 spans 11 amino acids. Germline V lookup: CDR1 SQVTM, CDR2 ANQGSEA. Between the trimmed V and J ends, which lost 7 bases and 3 bases, there was a span of 10 bases. CDR3 in DNA: TGCAGCGCCCAGAACGACTACGAGCAGTACTTC. Protein product: CSAQNDYEQYF.

This clonotype was seen many times. The V call is TRBV6-6, the J call TRBJ2-1; D assignment may be TRBD1 or TRBD2 (5 bases each). Trimming took 4 bases from V and 1 from J, leaving 11 bases between them. This CDR3 is 15 amino acids long. Looked up from germline, CDR1 is MNHNY and CDR2 is SVGAGI (reference sequence). Here the CDR3 reads CASSSGTPSYNEQFF. CDR3 nucleotide sequence: TGTGCCAGCAGTTCCGGGACCCCGTCCTACAATGAGCAGTTCTTC.

This clonotype was seen at least ten times. The chain links TRBV5-1 to TRBJ1-5, with TRBD1 matching 10 bases. Germline V gene sequence: CDR1 SGHRS, CDR2 YFSETQ. V gave up 4 bases and J gave up 5 bases; unmatched junction bases: 9. There are 16 residues in the CDR3. The CDR3 coding sequence is TGCGCCAGCAGCCCGGGGACAGGGGTGGGGGATCAGCCCCAGCATTTT. Its translation: CASSPGTGVGDQPQHF.

This clonotype was detected many times. V gene TRBV7-6 combines with J gene TRBJ2-5; D perhaps matches TRBD2 (6 bases). V lost 2 bases and J lost 1, with 14 bases in between. This CDR3 is built from 16 residues. Germline values: CDR1 SGHVS, CDR2 FNYEAQ. The CDR3 nucleotides read TGTGCCAGCAGCTTACCGGCGGGGACCTCCCAAGAGACCCAGTACTTC. Its translation is CASSLPAGTSQETQYF.

Notes on this clonotype: A much larger clone differs from this one at a single base, so this may be a read error. The chain combines TRBV20-1 with TRBJ2-1; TRBD1 matches 9 bases. CDR1 and CDR2 (germline): DFQATT, SNEGSKA (reference sequence). This CDR3 comprises 16 residues. The ends lost 5 bases at V and 10 bases at J; junction bases unmatched: 18. The CDR3 sequence: CSAPLGGGTGSNEQFF. The CDR3, as DNA: TGCAGTGCTCCGCTCGGGGGAGGGACAGGGAGCAACGAGCAGTTCTTC.

In this sample, this clonotype turned up many times. CDR3 DNA sequence: TGTGCCAGCCAAAGGGACGCCAATCAGCCCCAGCATTTT. Residues: CASQRDANQPQHF. V and J are TRBV6-2 or TRBV6-3 and TRBJ1-5; D is possibly TRBD1 (5 bases). The CDR3 is made up of 13 amino acids. Germline V CDR1 and CDR2: MNHEY, SVGEGT. V was pared by 8 bases and J by 3 bases, with 11 bases between.

In this sample, this clonotype turned up many times. This rearrangement joins TRBV6-2 or TRBV6-3 to TRBJ2-7, with 9 positions matching TRBD1. The germline V gene has CDR1 MNHEY and CDR2 SVGEGT. This CDR3 region has 17 residues. V lost 7 bases and J lost 1; bases outside the gene matches: 14. CDR3 region: CASIRTGAQRGSYEQYF. CDR3 DNA: TGTGCCAGCATTAGGACAGGGGCCCAAAGAGGGTCCTACGAGCAGTACTTC.

This clonotype was seen at least ten times. V and J are TRBV2 and TRBJ2-2; D is tentatively TRBD1 or TRBD2 (5 bases each). Looked up from germline, CDR1 is SNHLY and CDR2 is FYNNEI. Trimming shortened V by 4 bases and J by 9 bases, and 18 bases separated the two germline ends. The CDR3 runs 15 residues. The CDR3: CASSGRDGPRRELFF. In DNA form, the CDR3 reads TGTGCCAGCAGTGGTAGGGACGGACCTCGCCGGGAGCTGTTTTTT.

This clonotype was seen repeatedly, ten times or more. The CDR3 reads CASSDSSTGELFF. CDR3 nucleotides: TGTGCCAGCAGCGACAGCTCCACCGGGGAGCTGTTTTTT. V and J are TRBV13 and TRBJ2-2, with a possible D match to TRBD1 (5 bases). Trimming took off 5 bases at V and 4 bases at J, with 8 bases between the two ends. The CDR3 runs to 13 residues. The germline CDR1 and CDR2 sequences are PRHDT and FYEKMQ (reference sequence). The entire variable domain, with the rest obtained from reference TRBV13 and TRBJ2-2, is as follows: AAGVIQSPRHLIKEKRETATLKCYPIPRHDTVYWYQQGPGQDPQFLISFYEKMQSDKGSIPDRFSAQQFSDYHSELNMSSLELGDSALYFCASSDSSTGELFFGEGSRLTVL.